The 5 T cell receptor beta chains in this list originate from one sample, sequenced in a study of T cell changes during pregnancy in multiple sclerosis. Generated by immunoSEQ multiplex PCR, the TCRdb table keeps only in-frame clones and is missing some. The table lists around 30,000 clones, 90% of them singletons. Sequences were derived from CD8+ T cells from peripheral blood mononuclear cells, sampled in the second trimester of pregnancy. The source is a female donor with multiple sclerosis, enrolled in a pregnancy study.

This chain connects TRBV4-1 to TRBJ1-1; weak D call: TRBD1 (5 bases). The germline gives CDR1 MGHRA, CDR2 YSYEKL. CDR3 length: 15 amino acids. The V end lost 0 bases, the J end lost 0 bases, and 8 bases lay between the germline ends. The CDR3 bases are TGCGCCAGCAGCCAAGATCAGGGCATGAACACTGAAGCTTTCTTT. It translates to CASSQDQGMNTEAFF.

The J gene is TRBJ2-1, the V gene TRBV28; 7 bases fit TRBD2. The CDR3 spans 16 residues. Trimming removed 2 bases from V and 0 bases from J; junction bases left unmatched: 4. Per germline, CDR1 MDHEN and CDR2 SYDVKM. The CDR3 DNA reads TGTGCCAGCAGTTTAATAGCTAGCGGCTCCTACAATGAGCAGTTCTTC. It yields the protein CASSLIASGSYNEQFF.

This clone showed up just a few times. The chain uses TRBV6-1 and TRBJ2-2; TRBD1 is a possible D gene (6 bases). The CDR3 covers 15 residues. V was clipped by 4 bases and J by 4 bases, with 13 bases between them. CDR1 and CDR2 (germline): MNHNS, SASEGT. Here the CDR3 reads CASSVGDTPTGELFF. CDR3 in DNA: TGTGCCAGCAGTGTAGGGGACACCCCCACCGGGGAGCTGTTTTTT.

V gene TRBV5-1 combines with J gene TRBJ2-3; 12 nucleotides line up with TRBD1. CDR3 length: 15 amino acids. The V and J ends lost 3 bases and 5 bases, in that order; junction bases with no gene match: 4. From germline, CDR1 is SGHRS and CDR2 YFSETQ. CDR3 residues: CASSSGQGAGDTQYF. For the CDR3, the DNA is TGCGCCAGCAGCTCGGGACAGGGGGCCGGAGATACGCAGTATTTT.

The rearrangement uses TRBV6-5 and TRBJ1-1; D is possibly TRBD1 (6 bases). The CDR3 extends over 13 amino acids. Germline V gives CDR1 MNHEY, CDR2 SVGAGI. V was shortened by 5 bases and J by 8 bases, with 15 bases between the two germline ends. CDR3 in amino acids: CASSQTGLREAFF. The CDR3 DNA is TGTGCCAGCAGTCAAACAGGGCTCCGAGAAGCTTTCTTT.